One T cell receptor beta chain is described in this entry. Its antigen is currently unknown. The PCR was carried out with 60 Vbeta primers and 13 Jbeta primers. Repertoires were generated with immunoSEQ multiplex PCR, while TCRdb's copy carries only in-frame clones and drops some. Of roughly 250,000 clones listed, roughly 80% are singletons. This sample was included in a study of cytomegalovirus exposure and HLA in healthy donors. General observations from the study: A later analysis found that most CMV-associated TCR beta chains appeared HLA-restricted.

Germline CDR1 reads SGHVS; CDR2 reads FNYEAQ. V shed 2 bases and J shed 8 bases, with 16 bases lying between them. The CDR3 is 15 residues long. The chain is built from TRBV7-6 and TRBJ2-1; D is unclear. The specimen sequenced was PBMCs. The TCR comes from a girl aged 2 to 10 in good health and CMV-seronegative. CDR3 DNA sequence: TGTGCCAGCAGCTTAATTAGCTCAACGCGGTATGAGCAGTTCTTC. The encoded protein is CASSLISSTRYEQFF.